This T cell receptor beta chain was sequenced for a study of T cell repertoires in aging, cancer and after chemotherapy. Broader study findings: These repertoire data do not allow conclusions about immunological memory after chemotherapy.

Multiplex touch-down PCR with TRB-A/B primers amplified rearranged V-D-J TRB sequences. TCRdb used MiXCR to reprocess the multiplex PCR reads, holding one entry per CDR3 protein. The sample includes around 3,000 distinct CDR3 sequences, around 20% of them seen just once. The CDR3 sequence is 16 residues long. V was clipped by 6 bases and J by 1 base, with 15 bases between them. The sample holds a few counts of this clonotype. The antigen is not known. Amplification of TCR beta used genomic DNA extracted from peripheral blood. This rearrangement joins TRBV12-3 or TRBV12-4 to TRBJ2-2; possibly TRBD1 or TRBD2 for D (5 bases each). Sequenced input: blood. This sequence originates from a human donor with a solid tumor. The CDR3 coding sequence is TGTGCCAGCAGCGGGGCTGGGGGTTGGAACACCGGGGAGCTGTTTTTT. As protein: CASSGAGGWNTGELFF.